The text below deals with one T cell receptor (beta chain). One end of the junction varies from germline; a read error may be responsible. Using immunoSEQ multiplex PCR, the repertoire was profiled, and TCRdb retains in-frame clones only, with some absent. The repertoire includes around 140,000 clones, about 90% of them detected once, and 1.7% sits in the top ten. This CDR3 is built from 12 residues. In germline, CDR1 is GTSNPN, CDR2 SVGIG (reference sequence). The data were obtained in a study of blood T cell repertoires in COVID-19. This chain uses TRBV30 with TRBJ2-7; D perhaps matches TRBD2 (6 bases). This receptor was taken from a woman between 45 and 65 years old with acute or convalescent COVID-19. Specimen: peripheral blood. The CDR3 sequence is CAWRLRGWEQYF. The CDR3 DNA reads TGTGCTTGGAGGTTGCGGGGCTGGGAGCAGTACTTC. Full variable domain (missing parts from reference TRBV30 and TRBJ2-7): SQTIHQWPATLVQPVGSPLSLECTVEGTSNPNLYWYRQAAGRGLQLLFYSVGIGQISSEVPQNLSASRPQDRQFILSSKKLLLSDSGFYLCAWRLRGWEQYFGPGTRLTVT.